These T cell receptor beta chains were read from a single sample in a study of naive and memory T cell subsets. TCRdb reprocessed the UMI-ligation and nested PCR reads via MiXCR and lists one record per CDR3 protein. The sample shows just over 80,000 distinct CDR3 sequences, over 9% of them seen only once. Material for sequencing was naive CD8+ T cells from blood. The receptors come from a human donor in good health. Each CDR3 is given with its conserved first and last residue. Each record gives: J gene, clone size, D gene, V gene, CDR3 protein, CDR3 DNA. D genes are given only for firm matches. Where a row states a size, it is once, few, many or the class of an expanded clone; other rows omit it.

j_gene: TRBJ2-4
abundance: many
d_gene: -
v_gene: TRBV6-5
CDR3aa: CASSYDEGAKNIQYF
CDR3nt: TGTGCCAGCAGTTACGATGAGGGGGCCAAAAACATTCAGTACTTC

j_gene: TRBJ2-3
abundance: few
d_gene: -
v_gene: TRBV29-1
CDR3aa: CSVRSGPVDTQYF
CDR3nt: TGCAGCGTTCGGAGCGGCCCGGTAGATACGCAGTATTTT

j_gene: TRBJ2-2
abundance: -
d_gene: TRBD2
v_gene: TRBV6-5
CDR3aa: CASSPSGNGGELFF
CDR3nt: TGTGCCAGCAGTCCGAGCGGGAATGGCGGGGAGCTGTTTTTT

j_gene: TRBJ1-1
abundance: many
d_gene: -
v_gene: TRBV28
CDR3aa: CASSTNTEAFF
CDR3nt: TGTGCCAGCAGTACCAACACTGAAGCTTTCTTT

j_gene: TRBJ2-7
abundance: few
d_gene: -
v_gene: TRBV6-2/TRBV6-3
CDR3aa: CASKTDYEQYF
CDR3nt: TGTGCCAGCAAGACAGATTACGAGCAGTACTTC

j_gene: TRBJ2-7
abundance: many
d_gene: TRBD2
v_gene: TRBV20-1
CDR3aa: CSARSLAAYEQYF
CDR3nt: TGCAGTGCTAGGAGTCTAGCGGCCTACGAGCAGTACTTC

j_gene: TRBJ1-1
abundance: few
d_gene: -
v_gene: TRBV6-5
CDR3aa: CASSYPNTEAFF
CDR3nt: TGTGCCAGCAGTTACCCAAACACTGAAGCTTTCTTT

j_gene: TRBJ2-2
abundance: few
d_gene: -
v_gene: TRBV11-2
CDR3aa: CASSFGGGANTGELFF
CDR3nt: TGTGCCAGCAGCTTTGGGGGAGGCGCGAACACCGGGGAGCTGTTTTTT

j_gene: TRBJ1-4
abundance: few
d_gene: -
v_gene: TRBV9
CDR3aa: CASSVDRTNEKLFF
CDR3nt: TGTGCCAGCAGCGTTGACCGAACTAATGAAAAACTGTTTTTT

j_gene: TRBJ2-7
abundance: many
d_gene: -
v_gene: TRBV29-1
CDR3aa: CSVQGSYEQYF
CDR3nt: TGCAGCGTTCAGGGGTCCTACGAGCAGTACTTC

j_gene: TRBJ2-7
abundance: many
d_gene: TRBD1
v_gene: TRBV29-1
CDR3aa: CSVEGDSSYEQYF
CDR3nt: TGCAGCGTTGAGGGGGACAGCTCCTACGAGCAGTACTTC